The entry below describes one T cell receptor beta chain. Antigen unknown. This specimen comes from a study of shared clonotypes between healthy human individuals. Turning to the study itself: Three plates were used per donor for CD4 naive, three for CD4 memory, two for CD8 naive and one for CD8 memory. Whole-study findings and limits: For naive CD4 cells, 4% to 6% of clonotypes were shared across four donors.

V was pared by 4 bases and J by 2 bases, with 11 bases between. The length of the CDR3 is 14 residues. CDR1 is MGHRA and CDR2 is YSYEKL in the germline V gene. Libraries were prepared by immunoSEQ multiplex PCR; TCRdb keeps only in-frame clonotypes and omits some of them. The table includes about 1.5 million clones, 95% to 97% detected once. The origin of this receptor is a man younger than 45 in good health. Sequencing was carried out using naive CD4+ T cells sorted from blood. Subset here: CD45RA+ positively selected. The V call is TRBV4-1, the J call TRBJ2-5, with D perhaps TRBD2 (6 bases). CDR3 bases: TGCGCCAGCAGCCCGACGGGACTTCAAGAGACCCAGTACTTC. It is translated as CASSPTGLQETQYF.